Listed here are 11 T cell receptor beta chains from one sample, sequenced in a study of T cell changes during pregnancy in multiple sclerosis. The assay was immunoSEQ multiplex PCR, and TCRdb's table has in-frame clones only and misses some. In the table there are fewer than 50,000 clones, about 94% of which are singletons. Material: CD8+ T cells from peripheral blood mononuclear cells, obtained in the first trimester of pregnancy. These receptor sequences come from a female donor with multiple sclerosis, enrolled in a pregnancy study.

The V gene is TRBV4-3, the J gene TRBJ1-4; D unclear. With 0 bases removed from V and 10 bases from J, the gap between germline ends came to 15 bases. CDR1 is LGHNA, CDR2 YSLEER, per germline. This CDR3 has 15 residues. The CDR3 is CASSQDHTDGRKLFF. The CDR3 region has the DNA TGCGCCAGCAGCCAAGATCACACAGACGGCAGAAAACTGTTTTTT.

This clone has just one count. J is TRBJ2-7 and V is TRBV7-8, with 11 bases fitting TRBD1. The CDR3 extends over 16 amino acids. CDR1 and CDR2 from the germline V gene are SGHVS and FQNEAQ. J lost 5 bases, V lost 1 base, and 7 bases had no gene match. CDR3 amino acids: CASSLGGTGGTHEQYF. The CDR3 DNA is TGTGCCAGCAGCTTAGGGGGGACAGGGGGAACCCACGAGCAGTACTTC.

The chain combines TRBV9 with TRBJ2-7; possibly TRBD1 for D (6 bases). Looked up from germline, CDR1 is SGDLS and CDR2 is YYNGEE. Trimming removed 3 bases at V and 5 bases at J, with 15 bases between. The CDR3 has 14 residues. This CDR3 is CASSAQGHSNEQYF. CDR3 DNA sequence: TGTGCCAGCAGCGCCCAGGGACATTCAAACGAGCAGTACTTC.

This chain joins TRBV27 and TRBJ2-1, with 10 positions matching TRBD2. CDR3 length equals 15 residues. The V and J ends lost 3 bases and 4 bases, in that order; junction bases with no gene match: 3. Germline V gene lookup returns CDR1 MNHEY and CDR2 SMNVEV (reference sequence). The CDR3 is CASSLASGSYNEQFF. The CDR3, as DNA: TGTGCCAGCAGTTTGGCTAGCGGGAGTTACAATGAGCAGTTCTTC.

This clone was counted a single time. The chain carries TRBV5-5 and TRBJ2-7; the D gene is possibly TRBD1 (6 bases). Germline CDR1 is SGHKS and CDR2 is YYEKEE (reference sequence). This CDR3 contains 14 residues. V lost 4 bases to trimming and J lost 2 bases, with 13 bases between them. Here the CDR3 reads CASSPRTAAYEQYF. The CDR3 DNA is TGTGCCAGCAGCCCAAGGACAGCGGCCTACGAGCAGTACTTC.

The chain couples TRBV9 to TRBJ2-2, with 7 bases matching TRBD1. The trim removed 3 bases at V and 6 bases at J, leaving 5 bases unmatched. There are 14 residues in the CDR3. Germline values: CDR1 SGDLS, CDR2 YYNGEE. The CDR3 region is CASSEGGPSGELFF. As DNA, the CDR3 is TGTGCCAGCAGCGAAGGGGGCCCTTCCGGGGAGCTGTTTTTT.

The gene calls are TRBV14 and TRBJ2-7; D gene uncertain. Germline V gene data show CDR1 as SGHDN and CDR2 as FVKESK. CDR3 length: 15 amino acids. V lost 0 bases and J lost 1, with 10 bases in between. Here the CDR3 reads CASSQERALSYEQYF. The CDR3 nucleotides read TGTGCCAGCAGCCAAGAACGAGCCCTATCCTACGAGCAGTACTTC.

The chain recombines TRBV5-1 with TRBJ2-3, with 12 bases fitting TRBD2. The V and J ends lost 3 bases and 2 bases, in that order; junction bases with no gene match: 19. The CDR3 totals 21 residues. Germline loops: CDR1 SGHRS, CDR2 YFSETQ. The CDR3, as DNA: TGCGCCAGCAGCTGTTACTTGGGACTAGCGGGTCCGGAGCCCCACACAGATACGCAGTATTTT. As protein: CASSCYLGLAGPEPHTDTQYF.

The chain combines TRBV1 with TRBJ2-7; the D call TRBD1 from the table was never checked on the DNA. TRBV1 is a known pseudogene. This CDR3 is 16 amino acids long. The CDR3 protein is CTSSQSDRFYLYEQYF. The CDR3 bases are TGCACCAGCAGCCAATCGGACAGGTTCTACCTATACGAGCAGTACTTC.

The chain recombines TRBV18 with TRBJ2-3; D not certain. Germline V CDR1 and CDR2: KGHSH, LQKENI. The CDR3 contains 15 residues. V was pared by 3 bases and J by 2 bases, with 12 bases between. CDR3 DNA: TGTGCCAGCTCACCCGGAGCTCATGTCACAGATACGCAGTATTTT. It yields the protein CASSPGAHVTDTQYF.

The chain combines TRBV11-2 with TRBJ1-5, with TRBD1 as a possible D gene (6 bases). The V end was cut by 4 bases, the J end by 3 bases, with 13 bases between. This CDR3 is built from 15 residues. Germline assignment: CDR1 SGHAT and CDR2 FQNNGV. CDR3 DNA sequence: TGTGCCAGCAGCTATACTACAGGGCCCAATCAGCCCCAGCATTTT. Its translation is CASSYTTGPNQPQHF.